Sequencing of this T cell receptor (beta chain) was carried out in a study of early T cells in non-severe SARS-CoV-2 infection. The wider study: Bulk RNA from unsorted whole blood was sequenced; chains were unpaired.

This CDR3 has 12 residues. CDR1 SQVTM and CDR2 ANQGSEA come from the germline V gene. Trimming cost V 6 bases and J 5 bases, with 12 bases left between them. Study-wide findings and caveats: Private and CD4 specificities were missed by VDJdb matching, skewed to anti-spike CD8.

The TCR library protocol was used to attach unique molecular identifiers. These identifiers were attached to individual cDNA molecules. MiXCR, run by TCRdb on the 5' RACE reads, gives a single entry per CDR3 protein. The table has approximately 70,000 distinct CDR3 sequences, around 12% seen once. This clonotype showed up just a few times. Its matching antigen is unknown. This chain joins TRBV29-1 and TRBJ2-3; no definite D call. This sequence originates from an adult who was a healthcare worker with PCR-confirmed SARS-CoV-2 infection or an uninfected control (not recorded which). Sequenced sample: whole blood. As DNA, the CDR3 is TGCAGCGTGAGACAAGGTGAAGATACGCAGTATTTT. It translates to CSVRQGEDTQYF.